This T cell receptor (beta chain) is drawn from a study of blood T cell repertoires in COVID-19. This clone was counted a few times. Other DNA sequences of this sample code for an identical CDR3. The CDR3 sequence is 15 residues long. Germline CDR1 and CDR2: PRHDT and FYEKMQ (reference sequence). The V segment lost 5 bases and the J segment 2 bases; nucleotides outside the gene matches: 4. In the original workflow: Estimation of nucleated cell counts relied on the amplification of reference gene primers. Data came from immunoSEQ multiplex PCR; TCRdb stores just in-frame clones and leaves some out. V and J calls and clone size are copied from that table; D and trimming were computed from the DNA. Of approximately 200,000 clones detected, more than 70% appear once; the ten largest clones hold 7% to 10%.

This clonotype originated in a woman in her 30s who had recovered from COVID-19. What was sequenced was PBMCs or T cells enriched from blood (not recorded which). The chain recombines TRBV13 with TRBJ2-7; 12 bases line up with TRBD2. This chain's CDR3 is CASSLRTSGTYEQYF. CDR3 nucleotide sequence: TGTGCCAGCAGCCTTCGGACTAGCGGGACCTACGAGCAGTACTTC. The full variable domain, in which reference TRBV13 and TRBJ2-7 provide the parts outside the CDR3, is AAGVIQSPRHLIKEKRETATLKCYPIPRHDTVYWYQQGPGQDPQFLISFYEKMQSDKGSIPDRFSAQQFSDYHSELNMSSLELGDSALYFCASSLRTSGTYEQYFGPGTRLTVT.